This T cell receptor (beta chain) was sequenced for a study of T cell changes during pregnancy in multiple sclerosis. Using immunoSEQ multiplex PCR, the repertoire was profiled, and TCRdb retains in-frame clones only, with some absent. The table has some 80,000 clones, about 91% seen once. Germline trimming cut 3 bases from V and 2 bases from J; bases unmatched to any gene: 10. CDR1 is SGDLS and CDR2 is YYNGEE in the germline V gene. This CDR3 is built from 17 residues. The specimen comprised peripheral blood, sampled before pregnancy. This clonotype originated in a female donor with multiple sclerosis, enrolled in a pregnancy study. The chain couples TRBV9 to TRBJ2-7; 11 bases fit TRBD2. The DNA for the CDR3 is TGTGCCAGCAGCGCAGAAACTAGCGGGAGACTCCCCTACGAGCAGTACTTC. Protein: CASSAETSGRLPYEQYF.